The following is a T cell receptor (beta chain) sequence with its context. This clone has a single count. The clone's antigen remains unknown. As a mouse receptor, it takes its gene names and germline sequences from the mouse. The read ends 1 residue early relative to the CDR3; the germline J gene fills the gap. The sample belongs to a study of tissue T cells after allogeneic stem cell transplantation (dated by TCRdb to about 2022). General notes on the study: The study profiled TCR beta repertoires in many tissues obtained from research autopsies of patients with and without GVHD, and also in mouse models of GVHD. The human part of the study was a prospective observational study with no blinding and no randomization. General study outcomes and caveats: Only a few T cell clones appeared in more than one patient, yet motif-based clustering showed tissue-specific repertoire signatures that were shared between patients. Within patients, how anatomically similar tissues were was a major factor shaping TCR repertoire composition, regardless of disease or transplant status. Sampling depth was acknowledged as a limitation, and the patient cohort was both small and clinically heterogeneous. Which tissue TCRs were alloreactive or antigen-specific was not determined in the study, and some clones might have been persisting host cells. In both patients and mice, T cells from blood and spleen covered only a limited part of the TCR repertoire found in tissues.

Libraries were made using the immunoSEQ multiplex PCR assay. TCRbeta CDR3 sequencing was done by Adaptive Biotechnologies at survey depth, reporting CDR3 sequences, V/J genes, productive frequency and template counts. TCR beta CDR3 regions were amplified from genomic DNA instead of RNA. The study's own analysis went as follows. Pairwise repertoire overlap between tissues was quantified with Jensen-Shannon divergence, where 1 means complete divergence and 0 identical. Based on pairwise JSD values, tissues were grouped by single-linkage agglomerative hierarchical clustering, and the results were shown as dendrograms. GLIPH2 was run on all patient samples with simulation_depth 1000, kmer_min_depth 3 and cdr3_length_cutoff 8, and groups with more than two unique CDR3s were retained. A standardized tissue-overlap score extrapolated Jaccard GLIPH-group overlap across patients to a standard repertoire size of 1000 clones. Linear mixed-effect models, with tissue as a fixed effect and individual as a random effect, were used to test how diversity related to clinical or experimental variables. TCRdb obtained this table from immuneACCESS and retained in-frame rearrangements with V and J assigned. These tables miss some clones; where compared with another copy, unresolved V genes account for less than half of the shortfall, and the remainder is unexplained. V and J calls plus clone size are reproduced from that table; the DNA served to infer D and trimming. Here the sample has approximately 8,500 clones; around two fifths occur a single time. The leading ten clones occupy 1.5% of the sample.

The time point label for this specimen denotes: mouse harvest day 7 after allogeneic transplant. Each mouse graft consisted of 10^7 T-cell-depleted bone marrow cells plus 10^6 splenic CD5+ T cells and was given by tail vein injection. To model GVHD in mice, a major MHC-mismatch B6 (H2b) into BALB/c (H2d) model was used, and tissues were profiled at day 7 or 14. On day 7 or 14 post-transplant, mouse tissues and retro-orbital blood were harvested with separate sterile tools for each animal, and livers were flushed beforehand. Before genomic DNA was isolated with the DNeasy Blood & Tissue Kit, mouse tissues were minced with razor blades in buffered saline. The CDR3 goes from the cysteine to the phenylalanine over 14 residues. Only the CDR3 bases that were read are kept: 39 of them, in frame from base 1. At the junction V is shortened by 4 bases and J by 0 bases, with 9 bases in between. The germline V gene (reference sequence) provides CDR1 LGHNA and CDR2 YNLKQL.

The TCR was taken from a female BALB/c mouse given C57BL/6 T cells with graft-versus-host disease after an allogeneic hematopoietic cell transplant. The sequencing input was skin. The rearranged segments are TRBV5 and TRBJ1-1; D gene: possibly TRBD1, on 5 matching bases. The CDR3 loop reads CASSPRVANTEVFF. The sequenced CDR3 bases are TGTGCCAGCAGCCCCAGGGTTGCAAACACAGAAGTCTTC.